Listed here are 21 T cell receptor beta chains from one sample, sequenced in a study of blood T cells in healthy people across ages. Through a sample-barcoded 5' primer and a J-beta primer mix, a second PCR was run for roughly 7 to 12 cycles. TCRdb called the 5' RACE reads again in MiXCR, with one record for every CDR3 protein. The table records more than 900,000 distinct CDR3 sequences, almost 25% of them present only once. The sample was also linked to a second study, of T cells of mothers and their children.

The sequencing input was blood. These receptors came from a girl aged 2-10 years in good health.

Here the CDR3 reads CASSLTLADTQYF. The CDR3 DNA reads TGTGCCAGCAGCTTAACCTTAGCAGATACGCAGTATTTT. The chain recombines TRBV7-2 with TRBJ2-3; D uncertain. Germline V gene data show CDR1 as SGHTA and CDR2 as FQGNSA. This CDR3 is 13 amino acids long. Trimming took 2 bases from V and 4 from J, leaving 7 bases between them.

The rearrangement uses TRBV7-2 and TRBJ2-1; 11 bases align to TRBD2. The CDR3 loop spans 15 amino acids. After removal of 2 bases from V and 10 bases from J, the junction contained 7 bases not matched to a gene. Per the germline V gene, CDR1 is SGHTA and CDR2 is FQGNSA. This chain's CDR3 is CASSLNSGRADEQFF. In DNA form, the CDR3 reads TGTGCCAGCAGCTTAAATAGCGGGAGGGCCGACGAGCAGTTCTTC.

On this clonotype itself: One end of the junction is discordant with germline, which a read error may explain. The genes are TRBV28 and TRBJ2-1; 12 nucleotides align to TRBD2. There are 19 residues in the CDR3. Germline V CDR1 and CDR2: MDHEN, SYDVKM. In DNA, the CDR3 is TGTGCCAGCAGTGGGGGGGGACTAGCGGGTCTTAAACCCCAAGGTGAGCAGTCCTTC. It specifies CASSGGGLAGLKPQGEQSF. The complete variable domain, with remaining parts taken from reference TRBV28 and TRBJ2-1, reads DVKVTQSSRYLVKRTGEKVFLECVQDMDHENMFWYRQDPGLGLRLIYFSYDVKMKEKGDIPEGYSVSREKKERFSLILESASTNQTSMYLCASSGGGLAGLKPQGEQSFGPGTRLTVL.

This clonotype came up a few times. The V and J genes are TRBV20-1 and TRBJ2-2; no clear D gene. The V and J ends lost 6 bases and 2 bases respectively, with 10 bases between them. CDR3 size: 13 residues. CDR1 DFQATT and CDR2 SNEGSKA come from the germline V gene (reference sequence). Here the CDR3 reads CSACVANTGELFF. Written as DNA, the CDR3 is TGCAGTGCCTGTGTAGCAAACACCGGGGAGCTGTTTTTT.

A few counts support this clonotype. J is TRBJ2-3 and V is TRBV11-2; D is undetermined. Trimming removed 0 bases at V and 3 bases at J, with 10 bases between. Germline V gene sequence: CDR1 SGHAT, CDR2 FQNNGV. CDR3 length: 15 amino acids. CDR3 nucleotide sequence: TGTGCCAGCAGCTTAGAAATCCCAGAGACAGATACGCAGTATTTT. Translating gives CASSLEIPETDTQYF.

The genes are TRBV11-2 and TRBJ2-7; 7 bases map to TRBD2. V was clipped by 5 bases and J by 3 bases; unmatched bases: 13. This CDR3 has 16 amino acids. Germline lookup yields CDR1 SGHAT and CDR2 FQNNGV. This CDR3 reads CASSPMAAGVFYEQYF. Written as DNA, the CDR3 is TGTGCCAGCAGCCCGATGGCGGCGGGGGTCTTCTACGAGCAGTACTTC.

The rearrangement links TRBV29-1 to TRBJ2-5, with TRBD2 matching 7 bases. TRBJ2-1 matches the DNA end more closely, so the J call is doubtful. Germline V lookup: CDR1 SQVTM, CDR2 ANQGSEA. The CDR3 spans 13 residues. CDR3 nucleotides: TGCAGCGTTGAAGGTGGGGGGGGTAATGAGCAGTTCTTC. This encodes CSVEGGGGNEQFF.

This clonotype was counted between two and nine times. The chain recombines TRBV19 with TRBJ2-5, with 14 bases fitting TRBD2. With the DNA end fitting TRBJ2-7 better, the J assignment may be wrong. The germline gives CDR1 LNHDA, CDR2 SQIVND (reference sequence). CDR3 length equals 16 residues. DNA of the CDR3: TGTGCCAGTTCCGGGACTAGCGGGGGAGCTAGCTACGAGCAGTACTTC. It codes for CASSGTSGGASYEQYF.

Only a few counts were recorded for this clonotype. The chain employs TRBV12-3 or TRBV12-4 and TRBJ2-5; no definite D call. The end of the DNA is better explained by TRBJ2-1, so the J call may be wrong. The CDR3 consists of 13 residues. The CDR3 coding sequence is TGTGCCAGCAGCAAAGCCCCCTACAATGAGCAGTTCTTC. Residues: CASSKAPYNEQFF.

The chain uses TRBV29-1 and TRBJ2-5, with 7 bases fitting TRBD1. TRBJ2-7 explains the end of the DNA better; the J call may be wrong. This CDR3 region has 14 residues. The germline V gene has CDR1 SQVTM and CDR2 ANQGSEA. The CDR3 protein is CSVVGADRRYEQYF. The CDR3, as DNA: TGCAGCGTTGTTGGTGCGGACAGGCGTTACGAGCAGTACTTC.

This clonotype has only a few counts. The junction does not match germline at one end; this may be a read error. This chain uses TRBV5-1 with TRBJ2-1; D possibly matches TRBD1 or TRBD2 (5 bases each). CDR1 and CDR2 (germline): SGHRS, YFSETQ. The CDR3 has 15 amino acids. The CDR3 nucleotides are TGCGCCAGCAGCTTTTGGGGGACGACCTACGATGAGCAGTTCTTC. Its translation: CASSFWGTTYDEQFF.

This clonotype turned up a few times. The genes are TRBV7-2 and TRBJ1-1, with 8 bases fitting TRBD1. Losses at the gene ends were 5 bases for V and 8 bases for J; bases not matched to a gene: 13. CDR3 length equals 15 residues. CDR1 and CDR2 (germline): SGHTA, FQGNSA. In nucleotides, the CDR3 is TGTGCCAGCAGCCCCCAGGGGGCAGGATGGGGAGAAGCTTTCTTT. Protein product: CASSPQGAGWGEAFF.

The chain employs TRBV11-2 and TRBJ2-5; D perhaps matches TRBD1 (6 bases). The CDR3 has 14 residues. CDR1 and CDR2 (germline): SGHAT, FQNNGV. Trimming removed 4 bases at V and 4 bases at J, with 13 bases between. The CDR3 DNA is TGTGCCAGCAGCTACAACAGGGTACGAGAGACCCAGTACTTC. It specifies CASSYNRVRETQYF.

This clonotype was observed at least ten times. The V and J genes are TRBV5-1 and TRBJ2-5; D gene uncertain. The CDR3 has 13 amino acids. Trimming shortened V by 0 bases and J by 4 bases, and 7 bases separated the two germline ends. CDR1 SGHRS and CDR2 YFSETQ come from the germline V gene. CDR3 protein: CASSLGRPETQYF. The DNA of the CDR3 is TGCGCCAGCAGCTTGGGCCGCCCAGAGACCCAGTACTTC.

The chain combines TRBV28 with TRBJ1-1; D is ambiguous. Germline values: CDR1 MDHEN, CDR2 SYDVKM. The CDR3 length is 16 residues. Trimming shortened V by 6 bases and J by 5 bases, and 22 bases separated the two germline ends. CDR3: CASSLRPPARRTEAFF. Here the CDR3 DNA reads TGTGCCAGCAGCCTTCGGCCCCCCGCAAGGAGGACTGAAGCTTTCTTT.

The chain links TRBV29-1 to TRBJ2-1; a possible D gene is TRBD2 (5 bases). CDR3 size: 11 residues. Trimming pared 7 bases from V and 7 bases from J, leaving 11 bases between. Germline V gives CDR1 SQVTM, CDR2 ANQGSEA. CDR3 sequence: CSASIANEQFF. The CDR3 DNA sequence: TGCAGCGCGAGTATAGCGAATGAGCAGTTCTTC.

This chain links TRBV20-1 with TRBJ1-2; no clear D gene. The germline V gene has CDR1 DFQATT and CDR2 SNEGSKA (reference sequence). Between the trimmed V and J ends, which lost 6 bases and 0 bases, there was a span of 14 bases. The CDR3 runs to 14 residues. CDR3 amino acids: CSAPNINSNYGYTF. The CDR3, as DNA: TGCAGTGCCCCTAATATCAATTCTAACTATGGCTACACCTTC.

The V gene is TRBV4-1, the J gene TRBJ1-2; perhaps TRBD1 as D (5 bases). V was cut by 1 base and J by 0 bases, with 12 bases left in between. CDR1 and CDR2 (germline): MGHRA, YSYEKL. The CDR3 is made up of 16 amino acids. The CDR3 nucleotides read TGCGCCAGCAGCCAAGTAAGACAGAGGTCTAACTATGGCTACACCTTC. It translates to CASSQVRQRSNYGYTF.

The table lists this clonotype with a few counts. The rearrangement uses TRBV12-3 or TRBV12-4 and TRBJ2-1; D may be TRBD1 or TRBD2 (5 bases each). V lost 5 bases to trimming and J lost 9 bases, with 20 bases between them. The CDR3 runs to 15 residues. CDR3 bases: TGTGCCAGCAGTGTTGGGGGACCCTCCGTAGGTGAGCAGTTCTTC. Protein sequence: CASSVGGPSVGEQFF.

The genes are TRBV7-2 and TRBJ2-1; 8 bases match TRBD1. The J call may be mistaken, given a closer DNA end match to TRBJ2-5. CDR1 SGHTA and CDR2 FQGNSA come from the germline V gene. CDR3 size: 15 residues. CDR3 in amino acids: CASSSDRGPGETQYF. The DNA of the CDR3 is TGTGCCAGCAGCTCCGACAGGGGTCCAGGAGAGACCCAGTACTTC.

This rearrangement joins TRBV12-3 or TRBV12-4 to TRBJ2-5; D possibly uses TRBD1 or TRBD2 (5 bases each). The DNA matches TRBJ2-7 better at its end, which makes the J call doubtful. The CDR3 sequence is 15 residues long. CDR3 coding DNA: TGTGCCAGCAGTTTGGTGGCCCGAGGGGACTACGAGCAGTACTTC. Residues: CASSLVARGDYEQYF.